This T cell receptor beta chain was found in a study of TIL therapy for anti-PD-1-resistant metastatic lung cancer. Study-wide background: Tumor harvest preceded PD-1/PD-L1 blockade, followed by nivolumab treatment. Median patient age was 54, ranging roughly 35-85 years. Points from the study as a whole: Patients were highly selected, enriched for treatment-naive, never-smoker and oncogene-addicted cases.

The immunoSEQ assay was v3. TCRdb's table, derived via immunoSEQ multiplex PCR, lists solely in-frame clones and lacks some. This table holds roughly 15,000 clones, 86% found once. Indicated time point: pre-treatment sample, taken before nivolumab and TIL therapy. This CDR3 has 16 amino acids. V was cut by 5 bases and J by 3 bases, with 18 bases left in between. Germline lookup yields CDR1 SGHDT and CDR2 YYEEEE. On this clone itself: What it binds is unknown.

Sequences were derived from blood, sampled at baseline. The J gene is TRBJ2-1, the V gene TRBV5-6; TRBD1 is a possible D gene (6 bases). The sequence was collected from a person aged 25-80 years with non-small cell lung cancer. The CDR3 DNA reads TGTGCCAGCAGTTCTTGGTGGGCAGGGGACTACAATGAGCAGTTCTTC. It translates to CASSSWWAGDYNEQFF.